The TCR beta chain under discussion was sequenced for a study of blood T cell repertoires in COVID-19. Study as a whole: There were acute and convalescent COVID-19 samples, and they came from the United States, Italy and Spain. The analysed material was cDNA or gDNA that came from T cells, B-cell-depleted T cells, or PBMCs.

In the study's own analysis: Amplifying reference gene primers gave estimates of nucleated cell counts. The protocol was immunoSEQ multiplex PCR, while the TCRdb copy is restricted to in-frame clones and leaves out a portion. V and J calls and clone size are those listed in that table; D and trimming were worked out from the DNA. The sample contains around 170,000 clones, over 75% of which appear only once. In germline, CDR1 is KGHSH, CDR2 LQKENI. With 3 bases removed from V and 5 bases from J, the gap between germline ends came to 9 bases. The CDR3 has 13 amino acids. Material for sequencing was peripheral blood. The chain links TRBV18 to TRBJ2-3, with D unclear. The sequence derives from a man aged 65 to 79 with active or convalescent COVID-19. The CDR3 protein is CASSPLAEDTQYF. For the CDR3, the DNA is TGTGCCAGCTCACCCTTAGCTGAAGATACGCAGTATTTT.